Given below is one T cell receptor beta chain in context. This record belongs to a study of T cell responses to AZD1222 COVID-19 vaccine. TCRdb's table, derived via immunoSEQ multiplex PCR, lists solely in-frame clones and lacks some. In the table there are around 110,000 clones, around nine tenths of which are singletons. The source is an adult in good health. The specimen was peripheral blood, collected on day 0 of AZD1222 vaccination.

CDR3 nucleotide sequence: TGTGCCAGCGGACCGGGACTAGCGGGTTACAATGAGCAGTTCTTC. This codes for CASGPGLAGYNEQFF. V is TRBV19 and J is TRBJ2-1; 12 nucleotides line up with TRBD2. The V and J ends lost 9 bases and 4 bases, in that order; junction bases with no gene match: 7. This CDR3 has 15 amino acids. The germline V gene has CDR1 LNHDA and CDR2 SQIVND (reference sequence).